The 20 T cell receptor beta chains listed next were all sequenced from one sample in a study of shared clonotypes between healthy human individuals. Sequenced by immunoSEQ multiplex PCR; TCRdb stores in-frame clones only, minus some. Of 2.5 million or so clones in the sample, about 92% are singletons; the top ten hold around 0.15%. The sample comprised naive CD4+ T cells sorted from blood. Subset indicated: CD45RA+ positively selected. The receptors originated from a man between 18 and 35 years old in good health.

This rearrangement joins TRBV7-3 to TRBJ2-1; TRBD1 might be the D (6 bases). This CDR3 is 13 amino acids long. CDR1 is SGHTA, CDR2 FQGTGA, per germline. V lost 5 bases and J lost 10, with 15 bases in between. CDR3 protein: CASSLGQTGEQFF. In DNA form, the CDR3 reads TGTGCCAGCAGCCTAGGACAGACTGGGGAGCAGTTCTTC.

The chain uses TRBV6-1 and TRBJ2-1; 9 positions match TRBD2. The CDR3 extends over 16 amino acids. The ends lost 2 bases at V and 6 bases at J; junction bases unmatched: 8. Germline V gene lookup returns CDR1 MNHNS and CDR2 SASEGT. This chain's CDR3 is CASSESLAGLFNEQFF. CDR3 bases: TGTGCCAGCAGTGAAAGCCTAGCGGGGCTTTTCAATGAGCAGTTCTTC.

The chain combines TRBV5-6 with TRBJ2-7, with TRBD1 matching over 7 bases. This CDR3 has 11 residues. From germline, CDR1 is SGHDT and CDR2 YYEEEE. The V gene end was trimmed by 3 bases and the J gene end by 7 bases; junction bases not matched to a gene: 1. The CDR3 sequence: CASSWGQEQYF. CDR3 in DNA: TGTGCCAGCAGCTGGGGACAGGAGCAGTACTTC. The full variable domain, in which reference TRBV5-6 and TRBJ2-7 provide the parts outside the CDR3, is DAGVTQSPTHLIKTRGQQVTLRCSPKSGHDTVSWYQQALGQGPQFIFQYYEEEERQRGNFPDRFSGHQFPNYSSELNVNALLLGDSALYLCASSWGQEQYFGPGTRLTVT.

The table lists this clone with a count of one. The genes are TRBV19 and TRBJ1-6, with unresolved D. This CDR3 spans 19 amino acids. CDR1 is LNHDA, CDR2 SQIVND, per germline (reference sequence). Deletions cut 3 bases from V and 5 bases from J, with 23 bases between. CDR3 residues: CASSMSGRKNTPHNSPLHF. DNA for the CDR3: TGTGCCAGTAGTATGTCCGGACGGAAGAATACACCCCATAATTCACCCCTCCACTTT.

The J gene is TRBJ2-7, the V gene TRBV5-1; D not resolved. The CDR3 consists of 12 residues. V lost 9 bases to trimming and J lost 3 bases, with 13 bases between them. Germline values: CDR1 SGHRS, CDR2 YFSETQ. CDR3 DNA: TGCGCCACTCCGAGCCCCATCTACGAGCAGTACTTC. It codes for CATPSPIYEQYF.

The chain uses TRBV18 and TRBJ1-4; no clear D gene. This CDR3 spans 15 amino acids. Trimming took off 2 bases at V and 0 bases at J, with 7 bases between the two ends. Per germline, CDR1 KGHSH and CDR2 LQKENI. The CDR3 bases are TGTGCCAGCTCACCATACACTGCAACTAATGAAAAACTGTTTTTT. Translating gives CASSPYTATNEKLFF. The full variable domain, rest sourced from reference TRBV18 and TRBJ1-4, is NAGVMQNPRHLVRRRGQEARLRCSPMKGHSHVYWYRQLPEEGLKFMVYLQKENIIDESGMPKERFSAEFPKEGPSILRIQQVVRGDSAAYFCASSPYTATNEKLFFGSGTQLSVL.

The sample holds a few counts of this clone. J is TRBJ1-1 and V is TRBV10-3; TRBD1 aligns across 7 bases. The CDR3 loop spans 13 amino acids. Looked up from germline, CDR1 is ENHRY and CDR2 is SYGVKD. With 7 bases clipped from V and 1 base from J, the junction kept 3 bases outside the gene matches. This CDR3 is CAIKGGPNTEAFF. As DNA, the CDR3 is TGTGCCATCAAAGGGGGCCCGAACACTGAAGCTTTCTTT.

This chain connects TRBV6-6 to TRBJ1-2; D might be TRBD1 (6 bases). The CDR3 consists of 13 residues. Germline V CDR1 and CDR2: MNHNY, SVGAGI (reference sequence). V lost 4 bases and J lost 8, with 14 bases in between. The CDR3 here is CASSSQGVGGYTF. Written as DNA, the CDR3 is TGTGCCAGCAGTTCACAGGGAGTAGGGGGCTACACCTTC.

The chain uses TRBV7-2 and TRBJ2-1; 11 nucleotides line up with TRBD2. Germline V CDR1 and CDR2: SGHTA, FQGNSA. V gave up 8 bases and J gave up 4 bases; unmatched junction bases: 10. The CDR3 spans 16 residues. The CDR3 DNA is TGTGCCAGCCCCAGTGGGCTAGCGGGAGGATACAATGAGCAGTTCTTC. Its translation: CASPSGLAGGYNEQFF.

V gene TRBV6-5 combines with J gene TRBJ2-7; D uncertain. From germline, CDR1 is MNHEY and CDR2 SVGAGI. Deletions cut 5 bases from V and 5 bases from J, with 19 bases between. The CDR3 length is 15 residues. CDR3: CASSRAQLVQHEQYF. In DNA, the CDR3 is TGTGCCAGCAGTCGCGCCCAATTAGTACAGCACGAGCAGTACTTC.

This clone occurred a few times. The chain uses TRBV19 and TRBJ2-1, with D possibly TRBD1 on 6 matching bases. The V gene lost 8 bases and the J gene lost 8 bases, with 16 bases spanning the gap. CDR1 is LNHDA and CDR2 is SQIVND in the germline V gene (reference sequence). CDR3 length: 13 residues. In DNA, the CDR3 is TGTGCCAGTCGCGAGGGGGTCTCGCATGAGCAGTTCTTC. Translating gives CASREGVSHEQFF. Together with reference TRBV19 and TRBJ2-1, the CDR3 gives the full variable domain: DGGITQSPKYLFRKEGQNVTLSCEQNLNHDAMYWYRQDPGQGLRLIYYSQIVNDFQKGDIAEGYSVSREKKESFPLTVTSAQKNPTAFYLCASREGVSHEQFFGPGTRLTVL.

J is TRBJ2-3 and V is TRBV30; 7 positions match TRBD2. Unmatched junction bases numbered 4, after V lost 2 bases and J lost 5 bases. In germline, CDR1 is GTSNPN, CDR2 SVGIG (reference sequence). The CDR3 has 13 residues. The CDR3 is CAWSTGGRDTQYF. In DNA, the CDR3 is TGTGCCTGGAGTACGGGGGGACGAGATACGCAGTATTTT.

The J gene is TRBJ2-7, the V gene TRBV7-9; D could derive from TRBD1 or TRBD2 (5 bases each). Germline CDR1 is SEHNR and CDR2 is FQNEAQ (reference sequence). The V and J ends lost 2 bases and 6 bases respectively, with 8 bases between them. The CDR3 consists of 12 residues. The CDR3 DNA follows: TGTGCCAGCAGCTTACTCGGGGCCGAGCAGTACTTC. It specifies CASSLLGAEQYF. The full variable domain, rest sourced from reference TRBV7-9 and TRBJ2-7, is DTGVSQNPRHKITKRGQNVTFRCDPISEHNRLYWYRQTLGQGPEFLTYFQNEAQLEKSRLLSDRFSAERPKGSFSTLEIQRTEQGDSAMYLCASSLLGAEQYFGPGTRLTVT.

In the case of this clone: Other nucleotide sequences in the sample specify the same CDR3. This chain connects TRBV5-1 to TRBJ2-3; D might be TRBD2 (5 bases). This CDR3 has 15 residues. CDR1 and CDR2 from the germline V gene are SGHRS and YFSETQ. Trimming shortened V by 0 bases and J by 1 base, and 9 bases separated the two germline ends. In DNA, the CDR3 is TGCGCCAGCAGCTTGGCACTGGGAGGCACAGATACGCAGTATTTT. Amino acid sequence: CASSLALGGTDTQYF.

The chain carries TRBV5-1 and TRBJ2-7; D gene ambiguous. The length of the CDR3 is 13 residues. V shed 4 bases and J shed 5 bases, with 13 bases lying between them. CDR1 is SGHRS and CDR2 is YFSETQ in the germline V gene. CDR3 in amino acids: CASSLEDSNEQYF. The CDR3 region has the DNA TGCGCCAGCAGCCTTGAAGATAGCAACGAGCAGTACTTC.

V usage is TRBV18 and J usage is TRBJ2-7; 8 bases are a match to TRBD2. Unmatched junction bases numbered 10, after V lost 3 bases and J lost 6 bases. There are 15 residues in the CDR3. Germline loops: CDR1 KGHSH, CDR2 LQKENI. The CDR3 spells CASSPLSGTYSEQYF. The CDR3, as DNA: TGTGCCAGCTCACCCCTTAGCGGGACATATAGCGAGCAGTACTTC.

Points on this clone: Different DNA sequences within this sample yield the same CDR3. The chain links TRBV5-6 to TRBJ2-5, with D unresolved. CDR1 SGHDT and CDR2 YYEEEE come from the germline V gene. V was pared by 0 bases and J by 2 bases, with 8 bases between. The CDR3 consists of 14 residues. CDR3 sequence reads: CASSLVGRQETQYF. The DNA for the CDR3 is TGTGCCAGCAGCTTGGTAGGGCGACAAGAGACCCAGTACTTC.

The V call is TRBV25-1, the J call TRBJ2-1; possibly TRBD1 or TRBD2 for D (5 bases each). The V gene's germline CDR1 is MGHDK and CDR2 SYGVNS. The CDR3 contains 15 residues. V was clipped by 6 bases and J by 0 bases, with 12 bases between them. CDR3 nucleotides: TGTGCCAGCAGCAGGGACGCCAACTCCTACAATGAGCAGTTCTTC. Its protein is CASSRDANSYNEQFF.

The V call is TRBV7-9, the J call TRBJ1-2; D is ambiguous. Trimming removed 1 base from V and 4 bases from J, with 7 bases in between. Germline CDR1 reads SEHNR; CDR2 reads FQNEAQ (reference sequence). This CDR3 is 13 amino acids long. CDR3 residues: CASSLGRVYGYTF. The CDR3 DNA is TGTGCCAGCAGCTTAGGACGGGTCTATGGCTACACCTTC.

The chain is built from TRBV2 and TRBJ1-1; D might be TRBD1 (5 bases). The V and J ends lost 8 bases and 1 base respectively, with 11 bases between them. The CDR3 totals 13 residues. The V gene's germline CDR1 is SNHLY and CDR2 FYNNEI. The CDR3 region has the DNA TGTGCCAGCGGAAAGACAGAGAACACTGAAGCTTTCTTT. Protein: CASGKTENTEAFF.